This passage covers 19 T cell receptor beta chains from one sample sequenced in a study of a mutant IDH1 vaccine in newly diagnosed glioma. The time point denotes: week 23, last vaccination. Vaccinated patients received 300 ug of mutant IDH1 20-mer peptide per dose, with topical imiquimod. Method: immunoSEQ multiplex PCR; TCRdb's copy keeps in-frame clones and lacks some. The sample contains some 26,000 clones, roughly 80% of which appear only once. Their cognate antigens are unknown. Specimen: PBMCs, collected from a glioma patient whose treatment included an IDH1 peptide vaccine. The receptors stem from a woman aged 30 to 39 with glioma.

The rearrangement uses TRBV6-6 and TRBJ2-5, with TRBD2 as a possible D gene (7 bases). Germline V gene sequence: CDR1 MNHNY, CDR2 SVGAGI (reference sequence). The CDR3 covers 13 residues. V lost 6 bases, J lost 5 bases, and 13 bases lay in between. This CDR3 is CASSRGARETQYF. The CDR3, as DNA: TGTGCCAGCAGCCGGGGGGCCCGGGAGACCCAGTACTTC.

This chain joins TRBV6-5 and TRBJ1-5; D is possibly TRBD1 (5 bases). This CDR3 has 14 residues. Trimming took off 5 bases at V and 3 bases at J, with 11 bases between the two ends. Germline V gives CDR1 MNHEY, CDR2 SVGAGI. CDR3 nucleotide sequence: TGTGCCAGCAGTGAAAGGGGTAACAATCAGCCCCAGCATTTT. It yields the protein CASSERGNNQPQHF.

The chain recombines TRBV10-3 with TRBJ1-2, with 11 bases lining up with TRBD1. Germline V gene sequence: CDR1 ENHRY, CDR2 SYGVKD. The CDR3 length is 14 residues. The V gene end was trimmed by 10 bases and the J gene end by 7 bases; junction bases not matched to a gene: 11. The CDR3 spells CATTGVDRGPGYTF. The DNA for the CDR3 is TGTGCCACTACTGGGGTGGACAGGGGGCCTGGCTACACCTTC.

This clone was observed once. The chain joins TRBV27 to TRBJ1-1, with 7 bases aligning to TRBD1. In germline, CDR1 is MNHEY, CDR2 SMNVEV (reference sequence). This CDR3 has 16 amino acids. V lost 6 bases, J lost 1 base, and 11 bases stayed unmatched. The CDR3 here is CASRLTGVSPNTEAFF. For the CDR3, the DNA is TGTGCCAGCAGACTCACAGGGGTGAGTCCGAACACTGAAGCTTTCTTT.

CDR3 nucleotide sequence: TGTGCCAGCAGCTCATCCCCGACAGGGTTAGCTTTCTTT. It yields the protein CASSSSPTGLAFF. This chain links TRBV7-2 with TRBJ1-1, with 7 positions matching TRBD1. CDR1 and CDR2 (germline): SGHTA, FQGNSA. The CDR3 spans 13 residues. After removal of 4 bases from V and 10 bases from J, the junction contained 9 bases not matched to a gene. Looking up the rest from reference TRBV7-2 and TRBJ1-1 gives the full variable domain: GAGVSQSPSNKVTEKGKDVELRCDPISGHTALYWYRQSLGQGLEFLIYFQGNSAPDKSGLPSDRFSAERTGGSVSTLTIQRTQQEDSAVYLCASSSSPTGLAFFGQGTRLTVV.

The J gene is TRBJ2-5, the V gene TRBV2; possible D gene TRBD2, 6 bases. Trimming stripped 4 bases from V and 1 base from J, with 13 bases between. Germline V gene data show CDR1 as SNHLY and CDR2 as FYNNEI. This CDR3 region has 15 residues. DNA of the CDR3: TGTGCCAGCAGTGGACGACTGGGGGGCCAAGAGACCCAGTACTTC. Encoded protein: CASSGRLGGQETQYF.

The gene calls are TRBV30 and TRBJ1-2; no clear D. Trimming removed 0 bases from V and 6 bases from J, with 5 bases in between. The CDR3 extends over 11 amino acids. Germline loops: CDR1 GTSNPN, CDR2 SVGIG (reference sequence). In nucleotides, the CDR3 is TGTGCCTGGAGTGTAACACATGGCTACACCTTC. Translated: CAWSVTHGYTF.

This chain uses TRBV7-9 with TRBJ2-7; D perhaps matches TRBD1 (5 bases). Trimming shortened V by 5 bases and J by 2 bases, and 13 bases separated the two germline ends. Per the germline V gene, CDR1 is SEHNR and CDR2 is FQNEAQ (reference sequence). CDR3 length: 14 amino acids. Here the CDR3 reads CASSPQQGPYEQYF. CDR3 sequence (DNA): TGTGCCAGCAGCCCTCAGCAGGGCCCCTACGAGCAGTACTTC.

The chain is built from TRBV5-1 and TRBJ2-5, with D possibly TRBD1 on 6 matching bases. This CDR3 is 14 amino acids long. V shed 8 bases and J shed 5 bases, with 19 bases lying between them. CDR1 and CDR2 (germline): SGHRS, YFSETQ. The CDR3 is CARKTYRARETQYF. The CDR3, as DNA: TGCGCCAGGAAAACATACAGGGCCAGGGAGACCCAGTACTTC.

The CDR3 here is CASSSEGLESFF. CDR3 nucleotides: TGTGCCAGCAGCTCTGAGGGGTTAGAATCTTTCTTT. The J gene is TRBJ1-1, the V gene TRBV7-9; weak D call: TRBD1 (5 bases). There are 12 residues in the CDR3. V was shortened by 4 bases and J by 12 bases, with 15 bases between the two germline ends. Per the germline V gene, CDR1 is SEHNR and CDR2 is FQNEAQ (reference sequence).

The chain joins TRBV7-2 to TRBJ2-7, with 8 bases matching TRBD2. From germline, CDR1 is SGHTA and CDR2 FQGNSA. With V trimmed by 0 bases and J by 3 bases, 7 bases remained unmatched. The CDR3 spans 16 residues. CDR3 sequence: CASSLAGLGGGYEQYF. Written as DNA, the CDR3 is TGTGCCAGCAGCTTAGCGGGACTAGGGGGGGGCTACGAGCAGTACTTC.

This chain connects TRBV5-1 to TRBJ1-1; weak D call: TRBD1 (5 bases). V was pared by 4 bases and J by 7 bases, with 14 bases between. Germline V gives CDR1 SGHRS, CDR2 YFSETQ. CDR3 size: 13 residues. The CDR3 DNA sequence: TGCGCCAGCAGCGGACAAACAGTAGATGAAGCTTTCTTT. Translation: CASSGQTVDEAFF.

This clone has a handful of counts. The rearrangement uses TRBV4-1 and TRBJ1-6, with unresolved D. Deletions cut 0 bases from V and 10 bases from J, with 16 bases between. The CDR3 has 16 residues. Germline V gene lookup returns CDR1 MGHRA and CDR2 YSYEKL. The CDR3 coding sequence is TGCGCCAGCAGCCAAGAAGGGTTCCATACGGGGTCACCCCTCCACTTT. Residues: CASSQEGFHTGSPLHF.

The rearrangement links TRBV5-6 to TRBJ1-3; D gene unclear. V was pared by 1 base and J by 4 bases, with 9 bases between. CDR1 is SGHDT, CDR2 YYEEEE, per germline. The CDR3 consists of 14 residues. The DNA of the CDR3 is TGTGCCAGCAGCTTGTCCGGGTTCGGAAACACCATATATTTT. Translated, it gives CASSLSGFGNTIYF.

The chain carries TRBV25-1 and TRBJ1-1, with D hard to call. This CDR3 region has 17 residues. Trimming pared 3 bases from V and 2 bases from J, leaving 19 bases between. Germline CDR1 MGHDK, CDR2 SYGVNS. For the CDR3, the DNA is TGTGCCAGCAGTGACCCCCGGGGAGGGAGCATCAACACTGAAGCTTTCTTT. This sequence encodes CASSDPRGGSINTEAFF. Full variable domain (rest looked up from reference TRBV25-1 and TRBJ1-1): EADIYQTPRYLVIGTGKKITLECSQTMGHDKMYWYQQDPGMELHLIHYSYGVNSTEKGDLSSESTVSRIRTEHFPLTLESARPSHTSQYLCASSDPRGGSINTEAFFGQGTRLTVV.

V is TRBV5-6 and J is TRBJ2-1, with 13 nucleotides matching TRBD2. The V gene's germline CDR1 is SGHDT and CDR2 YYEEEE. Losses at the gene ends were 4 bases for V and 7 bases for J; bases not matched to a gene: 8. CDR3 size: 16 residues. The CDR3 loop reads CASSITSGGAENEQFF. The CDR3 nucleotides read TGTGCCAGCAGCATTACTAGCGGGGGGGCAGAAAATGAGCAGTTCTTC.

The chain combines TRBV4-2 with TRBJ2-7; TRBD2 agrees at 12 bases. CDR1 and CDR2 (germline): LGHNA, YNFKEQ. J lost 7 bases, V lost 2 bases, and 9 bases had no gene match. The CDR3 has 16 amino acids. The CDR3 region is CASSQQLAGGWREQYF. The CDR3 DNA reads TGTGCCAGCAGCCAACAACTAGCGGGGGGATGGCGGGAGCAGTACTTC.

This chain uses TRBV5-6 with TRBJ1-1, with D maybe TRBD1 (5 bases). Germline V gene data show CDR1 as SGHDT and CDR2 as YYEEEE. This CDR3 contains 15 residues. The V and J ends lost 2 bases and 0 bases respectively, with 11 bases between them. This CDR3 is CASSFRGGVNTEAFF. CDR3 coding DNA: TGTGCCAGCAGCTTTCGGGGAGGGGTGAACACTGAAGCTTTCTTT.

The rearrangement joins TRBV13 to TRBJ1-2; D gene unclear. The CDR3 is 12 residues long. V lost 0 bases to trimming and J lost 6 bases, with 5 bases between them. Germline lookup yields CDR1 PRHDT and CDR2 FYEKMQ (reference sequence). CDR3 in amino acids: CASSLGSDGYTF. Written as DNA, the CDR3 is TGTGCCAGCAGCTTAGGCTCGGATGGCTACACCTTC.